These 22 T cell receptor beta chains share one sample of origin, sequenced in a study of patients and donors after allogeneic stem cell transplantation. TCRdb called the RT-PCR reads again in MiXCR, with one record for every CDR3 protein. Counted here are hundreds of thousands of distinct CDR3 sequences, around 40% occurring once; the ten biggest clones make up roughly 10%. The sequencing sample was made of blood, either unsorted or a sorted T cell fraction (not recorded which). The receptors derive from a human donor who was either an allogeneic HSCT recipient or a stem cell or donor lymphocyte infusion donor (not recorded which). It is not recorded whose cells these are; they may come from a transplant donor.

The chain has TRBV18 and TRBJ1-5; D is uncertain. This CDR3 region has 16 residues. The germline gives CDR1 KGHSH, CDR2 LQKENI. V lost 2 bases to trimming and J lost 0 bases, with 11 bases between them. Here the CDR3 DNA reads TGTGCCAGCTCACCATGGTCGGCGGATAGCAATCAGCCCCAGCATTTT. This encodes CASSPWSADSNQPQHF.

The sample holds a few counts of this clonotype. V is TRBV12-3 or TRBV12-4 and J is TRBJ1-5, with no clear D. V shed 4 bases and J shed 2 bases, with 12 bases lying between them. This CDR3 is 15 amino acids long. CDR3 nucleotide sequence: TGTGCCAGCAGTTCGGGGTTGTTAGGCAATCAGCCCCAGCATTTT. Protein sequence: CASSSGLLGNQPQHF.

The chain carries TRBV25-1 and TRBJ1-4, with 7 bases lining up with TRBD1. Trimming took 2 bases from V and 3 from J; bases not matched to a gene: 0. Germline V gene lookup returns CDR1 MGHDK and CDR2 SYGVNS. CDR3 size: 14 residues. CDR3 in amino acids: CASSETGANEKLFF. CDR3 in DNA: TGTGCCAGCAGTGAAACAGGGGCTAATGAAAAACTGTTTTTT.

The chain employs TRBV12-3 or TRBV12-4 and TRBJ1-2, with D possibly being TRBD1 (5 bases). This CDR3 region has 15 residues. V lost 3 bases and J lost 3, with 14 bases in between. CDR3 sequence reads: CASSFWVGTHYGYTF. The CDR3 nucleotides read TGTGCCAGCAGTTTTTGGGTGGGGACTCACTATGGCTACACCTTC.

The rearrangement uses TRBV7-2 and TRBJ2-3; D remains ambiguous. The V gene's germline CDR1 is SGHTA and CDR2 FQGNSA. V dropped 1 base and J dropped 3 bases, with 11 bases sitting between them. The CDR3 extends over 15 amino acids. CDR3 nucleotides: TGTGCCAGCAGCTTAGTTAGGATTAGGACAGATACGCAGTATTTT. Amino acids: CASSLVRIRTDTQYF.

V gene TRBV12-3 or TRBV12-4 combines with J gene TRBJ1-1; D uncertain. The CDR3 is 15 residues long. Trimming took 7 bases from V and 0 from J, leaving 15 bases between them. The CDR3 DNA reads TGTGCCAGCAAGGCGACCGTACTAATGAACACTGAAGCTTTCTTT. Residues: CASKATVLMNTEAFF.

This clonotype showed up just once. V and J are TRBV6-1 and TRBJ1-1, with a tentative D call TRBD1 (6 bases). Germline V gives CDR1 MNHNS, CDR2 SASEGT. The CDR3 loop spans 14 amino acids. The V end was cut by 6 bases, the J end by 0 bases, with 11 bases between. The CDR3 loop is CASRPDRMNTEAFF. Written as DNA, the CDR3 is TGTGCCAGCAGGCCGGACAGAATGAACACTGAAGCTTTCTTT.

This chain's CDR3 is CAISGYGTGQETQYF. CDR3 bases: TGTGCCATCAGTGGCTACGGGACAGGACAAGAGACCCAGTACTTC. The J gene is TRBJ2-5, the V gene TRBV10-3, with TRBD1 identical over 8 bases. This CDR3 is 15 amino acids long. Trimming at V came to 4 bases and at J to 2 bases, leaving 6 bases not matched to a gene. Per the germline V gene, CDR1 is ENHRY and CDR2 is SYGVKD.

The rearrangement uses TRBV6-1 and TRBJ2-1, with TRBD2 as a possible D gene (5 bases). The CDR3 is 16 amino acids. Per germline, CDR1 MNHNS and CDR2 SASEGT. Trimming shortened V by 2 bases and J by 4 bases, and 15 bases separated the two germline ends. Written as DNA, the CDR3 is TGTGCCAGCAGTGAACGACAAGGAGGAATATACAATGAGCAGTTCTTC. This encodes CASSERQGGIYNEQFF.

The chain combines TRBV2 with TRBJ2-4; 7 bases are shared with TRBD1. Germline V gene sequence: CDR1 SNHLY, CDR2 FYNNEI. The CDR3 is 13 residues long. V lost 7 bases to trimming and J lost 6 bases; unmatched junction nucleotides: 6. Written as DNA, the CDR3 is TGTGCCAGCACCCGGGACAGCCCAAACATTCAGTACTTC. This gives the protein CASTRDSPNIQYF.

This clonotype has only a few counts. This rearrangement joins TRBV5-6 to TRBJ2-3; possibly TRBD1 for D (6 bases). This CDR3 has 16 amino acids. Per germline, CDR1 SGHDT and CDR2 YYEEEE. Trimming shortened V by 4 bases and J by 2 bases, and 17 bases separated the two germline ends. Here the CDR3 DNA reads TGTGCCAGCAGCGAGAGGAGACAGGCGCCCACAGATACGCAGTATTTT. Amino acids: CASSERRQAPTDTQYF.

Many counts were recorded for this clonotype. The chain uses TRBV4-1 and TRBJ1-1, with D unresolved. V lost 4 bases to trimming and J lost 0 bases, with 9 bases between them. CDR1 MGHRA and CDR2 YSYEKL come from the germline V gene. This CDR3 has 14 residues. Written as DNA, the CDR3 is TGCGCCAGCAGCCCCCGGGTCATGAACACTGAAGCTTTCTTT. Residues: CASSPRVMNTEAFF.

The chain is built from TRBV7-2 and TRBJ2-3; 9 nucleotides line up with TRBD1. The germline V gene encodes CDR1 SGHTA and CDR2 FQGNSA. The trim removed 6 bases at V and 5 bases at J, leaving 6 bases unmatched. The CDR3 has 14 amino acids. The CDR3: CASSPGQGIDTQYF. The CDR3 DNA follows: TGTGCCAGCAGTCCGGGACAGGGTATAGATACGCAGTATTTT.

The CDR3 reads CASSILAGGPAGELFF. The CDR3 DNA reads TGTGCCAGCAGCATACTAGCGGGGGGGCCCGCTGGGGAGCTGTTTTTT. J is TRBJ2-2 and V is TRBV11-2; 13 bases line up with TRBD2. CDR1 and CDR2 from the germline V gene are SGHAT and FQNNGV. This CDR3 is 16 amino acids long. J was trimmed by 8 bases and V by 5 bases; bases with no gene match: 8.

V usage is TRBV7-2 and J usage is TRBJ1-2; a weak D match, TRBD1 (5 bases). Germline assignment: CDR1 SGHTA and CDR2 FQGNSA. V was clipped by 8 bases and J by 3 bases, with 13 bases between them. This CDR3 has 13 amino acids. The CDR3: CASRGGVDYGYTF. In DNA, the CDR3 is TGTGCCAGCCGCGGGGGGGTTGACTATGGCTACACCTTC. Drawing the rest from reference TRBV7-2 and TRBJ1-2, the complete variable domain is GAGVSQSPSNKVTEKGKDVELRCDPISGHTALYWYRQSLGQGLEFLIYFQGNSAPDKSGLPSDRFSAERTGGSVSTLTIQRTQQEDSAVYLCASRGGVDYGYTFGSGTRLTVV.

This clonotype was seen only once. The V call is TRBV18, the J call TRBJ1-2; D is unclear. CDR1 KGHSH and CDR2 LQKENI come from the germline V gene. The CDR3 runs to 12 residues. V lost 3 bases and J lost 1, with 3 bases in between. CDR3 residues: CASSPVNYGYTF. CDR3 nucleotides: TGTGCCAGCTCACCCGTTAACTATGGCTACACCTTC. Using reference TRBV18 and TRBJ1-2 for the parts outside the CDR3, the full variable domain is NAGVMQNPRHLVRRRGQEARLRCSPMKGHSHVYWYRQLPEEGLKFMVYLQKENIIDESGMPKERFSAEFPKEGPSILRIQQVVRGDSAAYFCASSPVNYGYTFGSGTRLTVV.

There are a few counts of this clonotype. The chain employs TRBV20-1 and TRBJ1-6; 7 positions match TRBD1. Looked up from germline, CDR1 is DFQATT and CDR2 is SNEGSKA (reference sequence). The CDR3 runs 13 residues. J gave up 7 bases and V 3 bases, and 3 bases lay outside the gene matches. In nucleotides, the CDR3 is TGCAGTGCTAGTCGGACAGGCAATTCACCCCTCCACTTT. This translates into CSASRTGNSPLHF.

This clonotype showed up just a few times. The gene calls are TRBV4-3 and TRBJ1-1; TRBD1 is a possible D gene (5 bases). V lost 0 bases and J lost 6, with 17 bases in between. Germline CDR1 and CDR2: LGHNA and YSLEER. The CDR3 spans 16 residues. The CDR3 DNA sequence: TGCGCCAGCAGCCAAGATTCAGGCAGGGTAGCCTCTGAAGCTTTCTTT. Translated: CASSQDSGRVASEAFF.

The rearrangement links TRBV4-1 to TRBJ1-4; 7 nucleotides align to TRBD1. The CDR3 sequence is 16 residues long. Germline V gives CDR1 MGHRA, CDR2 YSYEKL. After removal of 2 bases from V and 5 bases from J, the junction contained 8 bases not matched to a gene. In DNA form, the CDR3 reads TGCGCCAGCAGCCAAAATACAGGGGCGATAAATGAAAAACTGTTTTTT. This sequence encodes CASSQNTGAINEKLFF.

The chain links TRBV2 to TRBJ1-5, with a tentative D call TRBD1 (6 bases). The CDR3 runs 15 residues. With 2 bases removed from V and 2 bases from J, the gap between germline ends came to 10 bases. Germline V gene lookup returns CDR1 SNHLY and CDR2 FYNNEI. CDR3 coding DNA: TGTGCCAGCAGTGAACAGGGGTTGGGCAATCAGCCCCAGCATTTT. It codes for CASSEQGLGNQPQHF. Full variable domain (missing parts from reference TRBV2 and TRBJ1-5): EPEVTQTPSHQVTQMGQEVILRCVPISNHLYFYWYRQILGQKVEFLVSFYNNEISEKSEIFDDQFSVERPDGSNFTLKIRSTKLEDSAMYFCASSEQGLGNQPQHFGDGTRLSIL.

The V gene is TRBV5-6, the J gene TRBJ2-2; TRBD2 is a possible D gene (7 bases). V lost 1 base and J lost 0, with 13 bases in between. Germline CDR1 reads SGHDT; CDR2 reads YYEEEE. The CDR3 has 17 residues. The CDR3 reads CASSLRPGGPNTGELFF. As DNA, the CDR3 is TGTGCCAGCAGCTTGCGGCCGGGGGGCCCGAACACCGGGGAGCTGTTTTTT.

V gene TRBV30 combines with J gene TRBJ1-5; a possible D gene is TRBD1 (5 bases). Trimming removed 2 bases at V and 2 bases at J, with 19 bases between. Germline CDR1 and CDR2: GTSNPN and SVGIG (reference sequence). CDR3 length: 17 residues. The CDR3 DNA is TGTGCCTGGAGTCCACCCGGCGGGCAGGGACGCAATCAGCCCCAGCATTTT. This encodes CAWSPPGGQGRNQPQHF.